This entry lists 23 T cell receptor beta chains sequenced from one sample in a study of Ad26.COV2.S vaccination and SARS-CoV-2 variants. Assay: immunoSEQ multiplex PCR; the TCRdb copy retains only in-frame clones and omits some. There are roughly 380,000 clones in the sample; around 83% occur only once, and around 3.3% lies in the top ten. Treatment reported: around 19 received Ad26.COV2.S at low or high dose, single or two shots; 5 received placebo; per-sample allocation not given. The investigators took samples on day 63 after the first vaccine or placebo injection. The source material was peripheral blood, sampled in a trial of Ad26.COV2.S vaccine versus placebo. The receptors were sampled from a person between 18 and 65 years old who received the Ad26.COV2.S COVID-19 vaccine or a placebo.

The J gene is TRBJ2-1, the V gene TRBV13; TRBD2 matches 13 bases. V was clipped by 5 bases and J by 4 bases; unmatched bases: 5. The length of the CDR3 is 16 residues. CDR1 and CDR2 from the germline V gene are PRHDT and FYEKMQ (reference sequence). The CDR3 coding sequence is TGTGCCAGCAGCCGACTAGCGGGAGGTCTATACAATGAGCAGTTCTTC. This gives the protein CASSRLAGGLYNEQFF.

The V call is TRBV14, the J call TRBJ1-6; 9 bases fit TRBD1. In germline, CDR1 is SGHDN, CDR2 FVKESK. Germline trimming cut 5 bases from V and 8 bases from J; bases unmatched to any gene: 4. The CDR3 extends over 14 amino acids. The chain's CDR3 is CASSYRDRDSPLHF. CDR3 DNA: TGTGCCAGCAGCTACCGGGACAGGGATTCACCCCTCCACTTT.

The rearrangement joins TRBV13 to TRBJ2-1; 8 nucleotides agree with TRBD2. The ends lost 6 bases at V and 4 bases at J; junction bases unmatched: 8. The CDR3 runs to 15 residues. Germline V lookup: CDR1 PRHDT, CDR2 FYEKMQ (reference sequence). The CDR3 here is CASRIGLAGYNEQFF. The CDR3 DNA follows: TGTGCCAGCAGAATCGGGTTAGCGGGGTACAATGAGCAGTTCTTC.

The V gene is TRBV7-8, the J gene TRBJ1-2; maybe TRBD1 (6 bases). Germline-derived CDR1 and CDR2 are SGHVS and FQNEAQ. V dropped 5 bases and J dropped 1 base, with 11 bases sitting between them. The length of the CDR3 is 14 residues. The CDR3 coding sequence is TGTGCCAGCAGCCCCGGGGGCATTAACTATGGCTACACCTTC. This translates into CASSPGGINYGYTF.

V is TRBV9 and J is TRBJ1-2; D unclear. V was trimmed by 0 bases and J by 0 bases, leaving 9 bases between them. The CDR3 is made up of 15 amino acids. From germline, CDR1 is SGDLS and CDR2 YYNGEE. In nucleotides, the CDR3 is TGTGCCAGCAGCGTAGGGAACATCCCTAACTATGGCTACACCTTC. Translation gives CASSVGNIPNYGYTF.

The J gene is TRBJ2-2, the V gene TRBV18, with 10 bases lining up with TRBD1. The length of the CDR3 is 16 residues. Germline V gene lookup returns CDR1 KGHSH and CDR2 LQKENI. The ends lost 5 bases at V and 3 bases at J; junction bases unmatched: 6. CDR3 sequence: CASSGIDRGHTGELFF. DNA of the CDR3: TGTGCCAGCTCAGGTATCGACAGGGGGCACACCGGGGAGCTGTTTTTT.

This clone was detected once. The V gene is TRBV7-9, the J gene TRBJ2-5; D might be TRBD1 or TRBD2, each matching 6 bases. The germline V gene has CDR1 SEHNR and CDR2 FQNEAQ (reference sequence). This CDR3 comprises 14 residues. V was cut by 1 base and J by 5 bases, with 11 bases left in between. CDR3 DNA sequence: TGTGCCAGCAGCTTAGGGGGGGCCTGGGAGACCCAGTACTTC. The encoded protein is CASSLGGAWETQYF.

The chain couples TRBV15 to TRBJ2-3; D not certain. Per germline, CDR1 LNHNV and CDR2 YYDKDF (reference sequence). The CDR3 totals 15 residues. Trimming took 7 bases from V and 3 from J, leaving 17 bases between them. The chain's CDR3 is CATKRGGQATDTQYF. The CDR3 bases are TGTGCCACCAAACGTGGCGGCCAAGCTACAGATACGCAGTATTTT. Together with reference TRBV15 and TRBJ2-3, the CDR3 gives the full variable domain: DAMVIQNPRYQVTQFGKPVTLSCSQTLNHNVMYWYQQKSSQAPKLLFHYYDKDFNNEADTPDNFQSRRPNTSFCFLDIRSPGLGDTAMYLCATKRGGQATDTQYFGPGTRLTVL.

This chain connects TRBV5-6 to TRBJ1-1; 7 bases align to TRBD1. The CDR3 has 17 amino acids. Germline-derived CDR1 and CDR2 are SGHDT and YYEEEE. Losses at the gene ends were 5 bases for V and 1 base for J; bases not matched to a gene: 14. The CDR3 sequence is CASRQASTGVKNTEAFF. CDR3 in DNA: TGTGCCAGCAGACAGGCATCTACAGGGGTGAAGAACACTGAAGCTTTCTTT.

The chain carries TRBV30 and TRBJ2-7, with a weak D call TRBD1 (5 bases). Per germline, CDR1 GTSNPN and CDR2 SVGIG (reference sequence). This CDR3 is built from 13 residues. With 0 bases removed from V and 7 bases from J, the gap between germline ends came to 13 bases. The CDR3 DNA reads TGTGCCTGGAGTGTAATAGGGGAAGGGGAGCAGTACTTC. Translated, it gives CAWSVIGEGEQYF.

The rearrangement joins TRBV14 to TRBJ2-7; D is ambiguous. CDR3 length equals 13 residues. Deletions cut 0 bases from V and 12 bases from J, with 15 bases between. Germline values: CDR1 SGHDN, CDR2 FVKESK. The chain's CDR3 is CASSQDRTSRAYF. In nucleotides, the CDR3 is TGTGCCAGCAGCCAAGACAGGACGTCTAGAGCGTACTTC.

The CDR3 protein is CSVAAGERTDTQYF. CDR3 nucleotide sequence: TGCAGCGTTGCGGCGGGGGAACGCACAGATACGCAGTATTTT. This chain connects TRBV29-1 to TRBJ2-3, with 7 positions matching TRBD2. V dropped 4 bases and J dropped 1; count of bases not matched to a gene: 5. This CDR3 region has 14 residues. Per the germline V gene, CDR1 is SQVTM and CDR2 is ANQGSEA.

The chain has TRBV5-6 and TRBJ2-7, with 7 bases aligning to TRBD1. The CDR3 extends over 16 amino acids. Germline CDR1 reads SGHDT; CDR2 reads YYEEEE. J gave up 0 bases and V 4 bases, and 10 bases lay outside the gene matches. DNA of the CDR3: TGTGCCAGCAGCGTCAACAGGGGAAAAAGCTCCTACGAGCAGTACTTC. Its protein is CASSVNRGKSSYEQYF.

V usage is TRBV2 and J usage is TRBJ2-1; TRBD2 matches 9 bases. The CDR3 has 15 amino acids. Germline loops: CDR1 SNHLY, CDR2 FYNNEI. The J segment lost 8 bases and the V segment lost 3 bases, leaving 8 bases of the junction unmatched. This CDR3 reads CASSDLAGGRDEQFF. CDR3 sequence (DNA): TGTGCCAGCAGTGATCTGGCGGGGGGGAGGGATGAGCAGTTCTTC. Using reference TRBV2 and TRBJ2-1 for the parts outside the CDR3, the full variable domain is EPEVTQTPSHQVTQMGQEVILRCVPISNHLYFYWYRQILGQKVEFLVSFYNNEISEKSEIFDDQFSVERPDGSNFTLKIRSTKLEDSAMYFCASSDLAGGRDEQFFGPGTRLTVL.

This clone has just a few counts. CDR3 in amino acids: CASSRTGTNQPQHF. DNA for the CDR3: TGTGCCAGCAGTCGGACAGGCACCAATCAGCCCCAGCATTTT. The rearrangement uses TRBV6-5 and TRBJ1-5; 7 bases align to TRBD1. This CDR3 spans 14 amino acids. Germline trimming cut 5 bases from V and 3 bases from J; bases unmatched to any gene: 4. CDR1 is MNHEY, CDR2 SVGAGI, per germline.

The chain couples TRBV14 to TRBJ1-2, with D unresolved. Per the germline V gene, CDR1 is SGHDN and CDR2 is FVKESK. V lost 1 base and J lost 4, with 10 bases in between. This CDR3 comprises 14 residues. CDR3 region: CASSQVPGAYGYTF. The DNA for the CDR3 is TGTGCCAGCAGCCAAGTCCCAGGTGCCTATGGCTACACCTTC.

The V and J genes are TRBV5-1 and TRBJ2-3; no clear D. The CDR3 consists of 16 residues. Germline V lookup: CDR1 SGHRS, CDR2 YFSETQ. V was trimmed by 1 base and J by 2 bases, leaving 14 bases between them. CDR3 DNA sequence: TGCGCCAGCAGCTTGTCGGGCAGTCTCCCCACAGATACGCAGTATTTT. It yields the protein CASSLSGSLPTDTQYF.

V usage is TRBV4-1 and J usage is TRBJ1-2; D is possibly TRBD1 (6 bases). This CDR3 region has 15 residues. Per the germline V gene, CDR1 is MGHRA and CDR2 is YSYEKL. V lost 3 bases and J 5 bases, leaving 16 bases between the germline ends. This CDR3 is CASSHMQQGYYGYTF. The DNA for the CDR3 is TGCGCCAGCAGCCACATGCAACAGGGTTATTATGGCTACACCTTC.

This rearrangement joins TRBV7-6 to TRBJ1-2; 11 bases are a match to TRBD1. J gave up 3 bases and V 0 bases, and 6 bases lay outside the gene matches. The CDR3 has 17 residues. Germline values: CDR1 SGHVS, CDR2 FNYEAQ. CDR3 residues: CASSLAPGDRGDYGYTF. The CDR3 coding sequence is TGTGCCAGCAGCTTAGCGCCCGGGGACAGGGGGGACTATGGCTACACCTTC. Supplemented by reference TRBV7-6 and TRBJ1-2, the full variable domain reads GAGVSQSPRYKVTKRGQDVALRCDPISGHVSLYWYRQALGQGPEFLTYFNYEAQQDKSGLPNDRFSAERPEGSISTLTIQRTEQRDSAMYRCASSLAPGDRGDYGYTFGSGTRLTVV.

The chain employs TRBV7-2 and TRBJ2-7, with D perhaps assigned TRBD1 or TRBD2 (5 bases each). V was trimmed by 3 bases and J by 2 bases, leaving 11 bases between them. The CDR3 loop spans 14 amino acids. The germline gives CDR1 SGHTA, CDR2 FQGNSA. The CDR3 sequence is CASSFYTGPYEQYF. The CDR3 nucleotides are TGTGCCAGCAGCTTTTATACGGGACCCTACGAGCAGTACTTC.

Regarding this clone: This specimen includes other DNA sequences encoding the same CDR3. The V call is TRBV5-1, the J call TRBJ2-3, with 11 bases aligning to TRBD1. The germline gives CDR1 SGHRS, CDR2 YFSETQ. The CDR3 loop spans 14 amino acids. J lost 4 bases, V lost 4 bases, and 2 bases had no gene match. CDR3 bases: TGCGCCAGCAGCCGGGACAGGGGGGCAGATACGCAGTATTTT. Translated: CASSRDRGADTQYF.

The rearrangement links TRBV3-1 (or the pseudogene TRBV3-2) to TRBJ1-1; TRBD1 might be the D (5 bases). Germline CDR1 LGHDT, CDR2 YNNKEL (reference sequence). The CDR3 runs 17 residues. V was trimmed by 1 base and J by 2 bases, leaving 17 bases between them. In nucleotides, the CDR3 is TGTGCCAGCAGCCAAGTAGCTGGGGGGAAGGGTAACACTGAAGCTTTCTTT. Its translation: CASSQVAGGKGNTEAFF.

J is TRBJ2-1 and V is TRBV5-1; TRBD2 matches at 8 bases. V trimming: 4 bases; J trimming: 8 bases; junction bases outside the gene matches: 14. The CDR3 contains 16 residues. Germline V gene sequence: CDR1 SGHRS, CDR2 YFSETQ. CDR3 bases: TGCGCCAGCAGCCTATTCGCCGGGGGGGCCCTAGATGAGCAGTTCTTC. Protein: CASSLFAGGALDEQFF.